This T cell receptor (beta chain) emerged from a study of cytomegalovirus exposure and HLA in healthy donors. Study-wide points: Because they were indistinguishable, some V segments, including TRBV6-2 and TRBV6-3, were excluded. On later analysis, the bulk of CMV-associated TCR beta chains appeared to be HLA-restricted. Later analysis identified a missense DCLRE1C variant that was linked to TCR beta V- and J-gene trimming.

Note on this clone: Its antigen is still unknown.

The study sampled nominally healthy donors, though unrecorded immune exposures were likely. The PCR used 60 Vbeta and 13 Jbeta primers. TCRdb keeps only in-frame clones here, not all; method: immunoSEQ multiplex PCR. The clone table shows about 130,000 clones, with the ten largest holding 1.5% to 2%. Germline CDR1 reads SGHTA; CDR2 reads FQGNSA. The CDR3 has 15 residues. Trimming cost V 5 bases and J 4 bases; bases outside gene matches: 9. The receptor was derived from a woman between 40 and 50 years old in good health and CMV-seropositive. This chain uses TRBV7-2 with TRBJ2-5; 8 bases line up with TRBD2. The specimen was PBMCs. The CDR3 coding sequence is TGTGCCAGCAGCCCCCTCTCCCGGGGGGGAGAGACCCAGTACTTC. Amino acids: CASSPLSRGGETQYF.